A selection of T cell receptor beta chains follows, all from one sample in a study of cytomegalovirus exposure and HLA in healthy donors. Some clones are missing from TCRdb's copy, which holds only in-frame ones; the method was immunoSEQ multiplex PCR. The profile shows around 250,000 clones, about 90% of them singletons. The material sequenced was PBMCs. The receptor source for this set is a girl aged 2 to 9 in good health and CMV-seronegative. CDR3s include the opening cysteine and the closing phenylalanine or tryptophan. The order of the fields is D gene, V gene, clone size, CDR3 length, J gene, CDR3 DNA, CDR3 protein. The D gene is left open where the match is weak. A clone size is listed for some rows: how often the clone was seen (once, few, many), or a class if it is expanded.

D: TRBD2; V: TRBV9; size: once; length: 14; J: TRBJ2-2; DNA: TGTGCCAGCAGCCCGGGACTAAACACCGGGGAGCTGTTTTTT; CDR3: CASSPGLNTGELFF
D: TRBD2; V: TRBV9; size: .; length: 16; J: TRBJ2-7; DNA: TGTGCCAGCAGCGCCGGAAGTAGCGGGAGTTTCCACGAGCAGTACTTC; CDR3: CASSAGSSGSFHEQYF
D: .; V: TRBV6-5; size: .; length: 13; J: TRBJ1-4; DNA: TGTGCCAGCGGGGTAGATCGGGGGGAAAAACTGTTTTTT; CDR3: CASGVDRGEKLFF
D: .; V: TRBV19; size: .; length: 14; J: TRBJ2-1; DNA: TGTGCCAGTAGTTTCCAATACAGACCCCATGAGCAGTTCTTC; CDR3: CASSFQYRPHEQFF
D: .; V: TRBV19; size: once; length: 16; J: TRBJ2-5; DNA: TGTGCCAGTAGTATTAAGCGGACCATGAGGCAAGAGACCCAGTACTTC; CDR3: CASSIKRTMRQETQYF
D: .; V: TRBV6-1; size: .; length: 11; J: TRBJ1-1; DNA: TGTGCCAGCAGATGGACAGTTGAAGCTTTCTTT; CDR3: CASRWTVEAFF
D: .; V: TRBV7-8; size: .; length: 17; J: TRBJ1-1; DNA: TGTGCCAGCAGCCCTAACGCTTATTTGCGAGCGAACACTGAAGCTTTCTTT; CDR3: CASSPNAYLRANTEAFF
D: .; V: TRBV5-4; size: .; length: 16; J: TRBJ1-6; DNA: TGTGCCAGCAGCTTGGTACGGGGGGCGCAAAATTCACCCCTCCACTTT; CDR3: CASSLVRGAQNSPLHF
D: TRBD1; V: TRBV28; size: .; length: 16; J: TRBJ1-1; DNA: TGTGCCAGCAGTTTTTACAGGGGGCTAGGTGGCACTGAAGCTTTCTTT; CDR3: CASSFYRGLGGTEAFF
D: .; V: TRBV21-1; size: once; length: 16; J: TRBJ1-5; DNA: TGTGCCAGCAGCAAAAAAGGGTACAGGGGGCACCAGCCCCAGCATTTT; CDR3: CASSKKGYRGHQPQHF
D: .; V: TRBV2; size: .; length: 14; J: TRBJ2-5; DNA: TGTGCCAGCAGTACGCCTGAGGAACCAGAGACCCAGTACTTC; CDR3: CASSTPEEPETQYF
D: TRBD2; V: TRBV9; size: .; length: 15; J: TRBJ2-7; DNA: TGTGCCAGCAGCGTAGCGAGCGGGGGGGCTTACGAGCAGTACTTC; CDR3: CASSVASGGAYEQYF
D: .; V: TRBV6-5; size: few; length: 12; J: TRBJ1-1; DNA: TGTGCCAGCAGCCCCGGTTGGACTGAAGCTTTCTTT; CDR3: CASSPGWTEAFF
D: .; V: TRBV28; size: .; length: 15; J: TRBJ2-7; DNA: TGTGCCACTTTCCCCCCGGGAAGGGCTGGGTACGAGCAGTACTTC; CDR3: CATFPPGRAGYEQYF
D: .; V: TRBV2; size: .; length: 14; J: TRBJ1-1; DNA: TGTGCCAGCAGTGATCGGGAGTTGAACACTGAAGCTTTCTTT; CDR3: CASSDRELNTEAFF
D: .; V: TRBV5-1; size: once; length: 15; J: TRBJ1-4; DNA: TGCGCCAGCAGCGGCCTGGGGCTGGGTAATGAAAAACTGTTTTTT; CDR3: CASSGLGLGNEKLFF
D: TRBD1; V: TRBV19; size: .; length: 15; J: TRBJ1-5; DNA: TGTGCCAGTAGTATGGGGGGACAGGCATGGGAGCCCCAGCATTTT; CDR3: CASSMGGQAWEPQHF
D: .; V: TRBV30; size: .; length: 13; J: TRBJ1-4; DNA: TGTGCCTGGAACAGGGCGGTGGGCGAAAAACTGTTTTTT; CDR3: CAWNRAVGEKLFF
D: TRBD2; V: TRBV5-5; size: .; length: 14; J: TRBJ2-2; DNA: TGTGCCAGCAGCCAGGGCGGGGGTGCCGGGGAGCTGTTTTTT; CDR3: CASSQGGGAGELFF
D: .; V: TRBV15; size: .; length: 14; J: TRBJ2-1; DNA: TGTGCCACCAGCAGAGGCAGCTCCTACAATGAGCAGTTCTTC; CDR3: CATSRGSSYNEQFF
D: .; V: TRBV30; size: .; length: 14; J: TRBJ2-3; DNA: TGTGCCTGGAGCACGGGGAGAAGCACAGATACGCAGTATTTT; CDR3: CAWSTGRSTDTQYF
D: .; V: TRBV7-6; size: few; length: 14; J: TRBJ1-5; DNA: TGTGCCAGCAGCTTAGAACCACATGAGGGGCCCCAGCATTTT; CDR3: CASSLEPHEGPQHF
D: TRBD2; V: TRBV4-2; size: .; length: 17; J: TRBJ2-3; DNA: TGTGCCAGCAGCCAACTAACTAGCGGGAGGGCTTCAGATACGCAGTATTTT; CDR3: CASSQLTSGRASDTQYF
D: .; V: TRBV29-1; size: .; length: 12; J: TRBJ2-7; DNA: TGCAGCGTTGCAGTCGGGGACTACGAGCAGTACTTC; CDR3: CSVAVGDYEQYF
D: .; V: TRBV18; size: .; length: 15; J: TRBJ1-2; DNA: TGTGCCAGCTCACCCCGAAGGATGACTGGCTATGGCTACACCTTC; CDR3: CASSPRRMTGYGYTF
D: .; V: TRBV5-4; size: few; length: 16; J: TRBJ1-6; DNA: TGTGCCAGCAGCTTGCGGGGGGGGACCTATAATTCACCCCTCCACTTT; CDR3: CASSLRGGTYNSPLHF
D: TRBD1; V: TRBV6-6; size: once; length: 14; J: TRBJ2-3; DNA: TGTGCCAGCAGGGCCACAGGGGGCACAGATACGCAGTATTTT; CDR3: CASRATGGTDTQYF
D: .; V: TRBV7-9; size: .; length: 14; J: TRBJ1-1; DNA: TGTGCCAGCAGCGTAGACGGACAGAACACTGAAGCTTTCTTT; CDR3: CASSVDGQNTEAFF
D: .; V: TRBV19; size: once; length: 13; J: TRBJ1-5; DNA: TGTGCCAGTTCGGGGACTCGCTGGGAGCCCCAGCATTTT; CDR3: CASSGTRWEPQHF
D: TRBD2; V: TRBV7-7; size: once; length: 15; J: TRBJ2-3; DNA: TGTGCCAGCAGCTTAGGGACTAGCGGGAGCGATACGCAGTATTTT; CDR3: CASSLGTSGSDTQYF
D: .; V: TRBV27; size: .; length: 15; J: TRBJ1-5; DNA: TGTGCCAGCACCAAGACGGGGGGGAGCAATCAGCCCCAGCATTTT; CDR3: CASTKTGGSNQPQHF
D: TRBD2; V: TRBV2; size: .; length: 18; J: TRBJ2-7; DNA: TGTGCCAGCAGTGGAGGGAACCGGGGGACGGGAGGGACCTACGAGCAGTACTTC; CDR3: CASSGGNRGTGGTYEQYF
D: TRBD2; V: TRBV5-1; size: once; length: 14; J: TRBJ2-1; DNA: TGCGCCAGCAGCTTGGCGGGAGGGATCAATGAGCAGTTCTTC; CDR3: CASSLAGGINEQFF
D: .; V: TRBV5-5; size: .; length: 12; J: TRBJ2-7; DNA: TGTGCCAGCAGCTCCCGCTACTACGAGCAGTACTTC; CDR3: CASSSRYYEQYF
D: .; V: TRBV28; size: .; length: 16; J: TRBJ1-3; DNA: TGTGCCAGCAGTAGGGGAATACATCAAGCAGGAAACACCATATATTTT; CDR3: CASSRGIHQAGNTIYF
D: TRBD1; V: TRBV5-4; size: .; length: 16; J: TRBJ1-2; DNA: TGTGCCAGCAGCTCCTCACAGGGGGGGACCAACTATGGCTACACCTTC; CDR3: CASSSSQGGTNYGYTF
D: TRBD2; V: TRBV7-3; size: once; length: 16; J: TRBJ2-2; DNA: TGTGCCAGCAGGGGGACTAGCGGGGGGCACACCGGGGAGCTGTTTTTT; CDR3: CASRGTSGGHTGELFF
D: .; V: TRBV5-1; size: .; length: 18; J: TRBJ1-5; DNA: TGCGCCAGCAGCCCCGGGCCGGGAGCGGGGTCTAGCAATCAGCCCCAGCATTTT; CDR3: CASSPGPGAGSSNQPQHF
D: TRBD1; V: TRBV6-5; size: .; length: 14; J: TRBJ2-5; DNA: TGTGCCAGCAGTTACTCGACAGGGGAAGAGACCCAGTACTTC; CDR3: CASSYSTGEETQYF
D: .; V: TRBV30; size: few; length: 11; J: TRBJ2-5; DNA: TGTGCCTGGAACTCACCGGGGACCCAGTACTTC; CDR3: CAWNSPGTQYF